This T cell receptor beta chain was obtained from a study of response to subunit inactivated influenza vaccine. TCRdb reprocessed the RT-PCR reads with MiXCR, giving one entry per CDR3 protein. Of approximately 700,000 distinct CDR3 sequences in the sample, approximately 14% were seen once. Germline loops: CDR1 KGHSH, CDR2 LQKENI. The CDR3 runs to 14 residues. Turning to this clonotype: Sequence at one end of the junction differs from germline and may be a read error.

The TCR originated in a man aged 50 or older who received an inactivated influenza vaccine. The gene calls are TRBV18 and TRBJ2-5; D is unresolved. The sequences come from PBMCs from blood, collected 14 to 15 days before vaccination. CDR3 DNA: TGTGCCAGCTCACCACCGACCTTGAAAGAGACCCAGTGCTTC. Its protein is CASSPPTLKETQCF.